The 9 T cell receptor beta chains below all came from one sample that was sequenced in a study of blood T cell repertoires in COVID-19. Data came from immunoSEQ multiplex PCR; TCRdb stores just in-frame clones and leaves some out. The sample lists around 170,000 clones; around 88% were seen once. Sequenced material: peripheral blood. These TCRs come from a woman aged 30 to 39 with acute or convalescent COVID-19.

The CDR3 spells CASSFMSVGTGELFF. The CDR3 region has the DNA TGCGCCAGCAGCTTTATGAGCGTCGGAACCGGGGAGCTGTTTTTT. V and J are TRBV5-1 and TRBJ2-2; unclear D gene. Trimming stripped 2 bases from V and 5 bases from J, with 13 bases between. The CDR3 is 15 residues long. Germline loops: CDR1 SGHRS, CDR2 YFSETQ.

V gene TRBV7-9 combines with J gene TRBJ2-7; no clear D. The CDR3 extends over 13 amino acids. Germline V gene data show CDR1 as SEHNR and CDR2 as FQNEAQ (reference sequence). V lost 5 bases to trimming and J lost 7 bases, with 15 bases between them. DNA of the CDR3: TGTGCCAGCAGCAACTACGGAGATGGAGAGCAGTACTTC. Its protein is CASSNYGDGEQYF. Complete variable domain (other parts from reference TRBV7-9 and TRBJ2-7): DTGVSQNPRHKITKRGQNVTFRCDPISEHNRLYWYRQTLGQGPEFLTYFQNEAQLEKSRLLSDRFSAERPKGSFSTLEIQRTEQGDSAMYLCASSNYGDGEQYFGPGTRLTVT.

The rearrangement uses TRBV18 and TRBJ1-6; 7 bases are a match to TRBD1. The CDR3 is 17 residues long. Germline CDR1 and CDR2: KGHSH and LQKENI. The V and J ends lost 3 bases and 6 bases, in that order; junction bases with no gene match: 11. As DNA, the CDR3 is TGTGCCAGCTCACCTCAGCAGCAGGGGGTGGGTAATTCACCCCTCCACTTT. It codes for CASSPQQQGVGNSPLHF.

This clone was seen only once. CDR3 nucleotides: TGTGCCAGCAGAGGGCAGGGCGGCCCATACAATGAGCAGTTCTTC. Translated: CASRGQGGPYNEQFF. V and J are TRBV7-9 and TRBJ2-1, with TRBD1 as a possible D gene (5 bases). This CDR3 comprises 15 residues. In germline, CDR1 is SEHNR, CDR2 FQNEAQ (reference sequence). Trimming shortened V by 6 bases and J by 4 bases, and 16 bases separated the two germline ends.

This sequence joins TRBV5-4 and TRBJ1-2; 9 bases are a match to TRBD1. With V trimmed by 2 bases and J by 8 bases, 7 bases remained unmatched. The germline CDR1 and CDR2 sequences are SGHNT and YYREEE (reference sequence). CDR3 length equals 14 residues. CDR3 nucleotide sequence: TGTGCCAGCAGCTTACTGACCGGGACAGGGGGCTACACCTTC. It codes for CASSLLTGTGGYTF.

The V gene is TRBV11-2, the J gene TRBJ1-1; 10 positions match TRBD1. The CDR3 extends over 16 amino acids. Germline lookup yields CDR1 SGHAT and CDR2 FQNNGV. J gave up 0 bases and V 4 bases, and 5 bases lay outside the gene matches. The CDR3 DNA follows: TGTGCCAGCAGCTCTAGGACAGGGGGTGTGAACACTGAAGCTTTCTTT. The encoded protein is CASSSRTGGVNTEAFF.

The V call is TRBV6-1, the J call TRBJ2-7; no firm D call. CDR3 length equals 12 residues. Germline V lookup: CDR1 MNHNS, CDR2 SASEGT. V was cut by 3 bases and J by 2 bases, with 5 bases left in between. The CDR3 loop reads CASSDPPYEQYF. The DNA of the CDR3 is TGTGCCAGCAGTGACCCTCCCTACGAGCAGTACTTC.

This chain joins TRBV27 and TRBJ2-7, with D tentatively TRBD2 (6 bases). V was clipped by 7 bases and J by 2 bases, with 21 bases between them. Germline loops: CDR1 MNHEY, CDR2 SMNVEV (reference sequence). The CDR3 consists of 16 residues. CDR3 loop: CASTNPGLSVTYEQYF. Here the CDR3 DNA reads TGTGCCAGCACTAATCCGGGACTCAGTGTTACCTACGAGCAGTACTTC.

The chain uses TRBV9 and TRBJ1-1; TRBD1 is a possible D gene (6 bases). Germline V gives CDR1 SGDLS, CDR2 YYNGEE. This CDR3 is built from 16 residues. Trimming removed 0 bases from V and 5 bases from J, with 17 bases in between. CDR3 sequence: CASSVANGGLGTEAFF. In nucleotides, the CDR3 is TGTGCCAGCAGCGTAGCGAACGGGGGGCTGGGGACTGAAGCTTTCTTT.